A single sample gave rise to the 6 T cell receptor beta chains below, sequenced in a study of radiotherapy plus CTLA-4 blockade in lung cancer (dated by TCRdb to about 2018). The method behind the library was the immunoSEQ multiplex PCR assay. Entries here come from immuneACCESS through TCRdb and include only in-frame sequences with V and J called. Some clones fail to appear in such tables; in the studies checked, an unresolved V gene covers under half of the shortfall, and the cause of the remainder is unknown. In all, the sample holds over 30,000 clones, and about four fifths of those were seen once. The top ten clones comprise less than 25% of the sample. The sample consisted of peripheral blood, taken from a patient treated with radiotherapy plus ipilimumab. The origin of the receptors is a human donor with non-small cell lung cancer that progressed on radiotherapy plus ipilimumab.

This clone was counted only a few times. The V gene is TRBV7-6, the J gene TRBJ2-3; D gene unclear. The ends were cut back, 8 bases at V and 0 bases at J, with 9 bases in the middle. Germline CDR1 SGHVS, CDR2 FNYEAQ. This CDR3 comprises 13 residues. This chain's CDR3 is CASALVSTDTQYF. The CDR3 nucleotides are TGTGCCAGCGCGTTAGTAAGCACAGATACGCAGTATTTT.

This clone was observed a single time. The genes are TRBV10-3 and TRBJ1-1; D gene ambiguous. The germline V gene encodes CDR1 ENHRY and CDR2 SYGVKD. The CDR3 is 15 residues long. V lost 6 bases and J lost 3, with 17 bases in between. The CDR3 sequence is CAISGSPRSYTEAFF. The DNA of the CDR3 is TGTGCCATCAGCGGGAGCCCACGGAGTTACACTGAAGCTTTCTTT.

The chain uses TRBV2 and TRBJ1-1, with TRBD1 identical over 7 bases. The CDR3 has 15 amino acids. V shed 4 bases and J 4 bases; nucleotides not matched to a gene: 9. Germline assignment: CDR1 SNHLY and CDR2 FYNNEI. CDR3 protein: CASSGPTGALTEAFF. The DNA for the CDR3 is TGTGCCAGCAGTGGACCAACAGGGGCGCTCACTGAAGCTTTCTTT.

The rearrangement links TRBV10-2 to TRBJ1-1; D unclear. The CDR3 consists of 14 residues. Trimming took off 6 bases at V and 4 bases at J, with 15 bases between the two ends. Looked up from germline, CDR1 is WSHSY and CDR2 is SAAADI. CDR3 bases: TGCGCCAGCAGCGAAAGGTCGGAGATCACTGAAGCTTTCTTT. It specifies CASSERSEITEAFF.

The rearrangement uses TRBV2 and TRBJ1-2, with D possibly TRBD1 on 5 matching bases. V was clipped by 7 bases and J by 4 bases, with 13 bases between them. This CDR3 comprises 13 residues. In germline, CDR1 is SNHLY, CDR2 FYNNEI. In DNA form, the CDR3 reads TGTGCCAGCACCGAACAGGTGGGCTATGGCTACACCTTC. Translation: CASTEQVGYGYTF.

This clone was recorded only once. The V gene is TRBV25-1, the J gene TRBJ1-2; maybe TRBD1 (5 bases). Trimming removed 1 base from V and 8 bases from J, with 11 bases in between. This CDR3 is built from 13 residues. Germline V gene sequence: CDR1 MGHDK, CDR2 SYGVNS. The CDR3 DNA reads TGTGCCAGCAGTGAATCAAGGGGTGGAGGCTACACCTTC. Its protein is CASSESRGGGYTF.